This note documents a single TCR beta chain sequence. Its antigen is unknown. This entry belongs to a study of neurological immune-mediated disorders. Study findings and constraints: HTLV-1-associated myelopathy ranked highest for TCR clonal expansion and multiple sclerosis lowest, beneath healthy controls.

cDNA was made by 5'RACE with 10-nucleotide random UMIs. Sequencing runs each yielded over 160 million TCR-beta sequences from 15-18 subjects. TCRdb ran MiXCR on the 5' RACE reads and lists one entry per CDR3 protein. The table has tens of thousands of distinct CDR3 sequences, about 13% seen once. The unsorted libraries originated from 2 million PBMCs that had been stored at -80 C. The V gene lost 2 bases and the J gene lost 0 bases, with 4 bases spanning the gap. The V gene's germline CDR1 is MNHNY and CDR2 SVGAGI (reference sequence). The CDR3 extends over 13 amino acids. The chain recombines TRBV6-6 with TRBJ1-2; the D is unclear. This TCR was sampled from a woman in her sixties or seventies with HTLV-1-associated myelopathy (HAM/TSP). The sample was PBMCs. CDR3 nucleotide sequence: TGTGCCAGCAGTTACCAGTCTAACTATGGCTACACCTTC. Amino acids: CASSYQSNYGYTF.